The source of this T cell receptor beta chain is a study of T-cell memory formation after mild COVID-19. This clonotype was found a few times. Its antigen is not known. Study conclusions and caveats: Cross-reactive memory appears to have joined, as suggested by some responding clones showing up in pre-infection memory. Of the contracting clones, CD4+ ones lay mainly in CM and EM, and CD8+ ones in EMRA.

cDNA libraries for TCR alpha and TCR beta, carrying sample barcodes and UMIs, came from 5'RACE with constant-segment primers. Each CDR3 protein gets one entry after TCRdb re-called the 5' RACE reads with MiXCR. The top ten clones hold around 23% of a sample with about 320,000 distinct CDR3 sequences, roughly 13% of them seen once. V shed 1 base and J 3 bases; nucleotides not matched to a gene: 5. Germline V gene data show CDR1 as DFQATT and CDR2 as SNEGSKA (reference sequence). CDR3 length: 16 residues. This chain joins TRBV20-1 and TRBJ1-5; 11 nucleotides agree with TRBD1. This receptor was obtained from a man younger than 35 who had mild COVID-19 (a few samples of this study predate the infection). Cell type and time point are not known. Sequencing was carried out using PBMCs or a T cell subset sorted from them (not recorded which). The CDR3 sequence: CSARAWTGGLNQPQHF. The CDR3 nucleotides read TGCAGTGCTAGAGCTTGGACAGGGGGCCTCAATCAGCCCCAGCATTTT.